These 5 T cell receptor beta chains were all obtained from the same sample, sequenced in a study of cytomegalovirus exposure and HLA in healthy donors. The PCR employed 60 Vbeta primers together with 13 Jbeta primers. Sequenced by immunoSEQ multiplex PCR; TCRdb stores in-frame clones only, minus some. Among some 140,000 clones listed, more than 75% were seen once. The specimen sequenced was PBMCs. The source of these receptors is a female donor in good health and CMV-seronegative.

This clone has more than one count but fewer than ten. The chain carries TRBV6-1 and TRBJ2-7; D gene unclear. The ends were cut back, 8 bases at V and 6 bases at J, with 14 bases in the middle. The CDR3 sequence is 12 residues long. Germline-derived CDR1 and CDR2 are MNHNS and SASEGT. The CDR3 region has the DNA TGTGCCAGCGAAGACATGGCCGCCGAGCAGTACTTC. Translating it yields CASEDMAAEQYF.

This clone was found once. This sequence joins TRBV7-2 and TRBJ1-1, with 8 bases aligning to TRBD1. V shed 5 bases, J shed 9 bases, and the junction held 8 bases outside the gene matches. This CDR3 region has 13 residues. Germline lookup yields CDR1 SGHTA and CDR2 FQGNSA. CDR3 coding DNA: TGTGCCAGCAGCGAACATCAGGGGGCCCAAGCTTTCTTT. As protein: CASSEHQGAQAFF.

The CDR3 DNA is TGCGCCAGCGGGCGACAGGGGAGCTCCTACGAGCAGTACTTC. It encodes CASGRQGSSYEQYF. The V and J genes are TRBV5-1 and TRBJ2-7, with TRBD1 identical over 8 bases. CDR1 is SGHRS and CDR2 is YFSETQ in the germline V gene. The CDR3 is made up of 14 amino acids. Trimming removed 7 bases from V and 0 bases from J; junction bases left unmatched: 6.

The chain recombines TRBV5-6 with TRBJ1-1, with 8 bases that match TRBD1. Germline V gene sequence: CDR1 SGHDT, CDR2 YYEEEE. The CDR3 is 14 amino acids. The ends lost 4 bases at V and 4 bases at J; junction bases unmatched: 6. The CDR3 is CASSPQGAGTEAFF. The CDR3 region has the DNA TGTGCCAGCAGCCCTCAGGGGGCTGGCACTGAAGCTTTCTTT. Together with reference TRBV5-6 and TRBJ1-1, the CDR3 gives the full variable domain: DAGVTQSPTHLIKTRGQQVTLRCSPKSGHDTVSWYQQALGQGPQFIFQYYEEEERQRGNFPDRFSGHQFPNYSSELNVNALLLGDSALYLCASSPQGAGTEAFFGQGTRLTVV.

V usage is TRBV5-1 and J usage is TRBJ2-2; D uncertain. The CDR3 is 15 amino acids. V lost 0 bases and J lost 0, with 6 bases in between. From germline, CDR1 is SGHRS and CDR2 YFSETQ. CDR3 amino acids: CASSLGGTNTGELFF. The CDR3 nucleotides are TGCGCCAGCAGCTTGGGCGGCACGAACACCGGGGAGCTGTTTTTT.